This T cell receptor (beta chain) is from a study of CXCR4 blockade with PD-1 therapy in pancreatic cancer. Study-level points and caveats: Antigen-specificity overlap of convergent dominant clones remained unconfirmed.

The CDR3 sequence is 15 residues long. CDR1 is SGHNT and CDR2 is YENEEA in the germline V gene. Unmatched junction bases numbered 9, after V lost 4 bases and J lost 7 bases. In this sample, this clone turned up many times. Its cognate antigen is unknown. The repertoire was sequenced with immunoSEQ multiplex PCR; TCRdb's copy has only in-frame clones and lacks some. The table has about 5,900 clones, 35% to 45% seen once. The rearrangement joins TRBV11-3 to TRBJ1-4, with 7 bases aligning to TRBD1. This sequence originates from a human donor with pancreatic ductal adenocarcinoma. Sequencing was performed on tumor tissue. The CDR3 spells CASSSGGGRFEKLFF. In DNA form, the CDR3 reads TGTGCCAGCAGCTCCGGAGGGGGCCGATTTGAAAAACTGTTTTTT. The full variable domain, its missing parts supplied by reference TRBV11-3 and TRBJ1-4, is EAGVVQSPRYKIIEKKQPVAFWCNPISGHNTLYWYLQNLGQGPELLIRYENEEAVDDSQLPKDRFSAERLKGVDSTLKIQPAELGDSAVYLCASSSGGGRFEKLFFGSGTQLSVL.